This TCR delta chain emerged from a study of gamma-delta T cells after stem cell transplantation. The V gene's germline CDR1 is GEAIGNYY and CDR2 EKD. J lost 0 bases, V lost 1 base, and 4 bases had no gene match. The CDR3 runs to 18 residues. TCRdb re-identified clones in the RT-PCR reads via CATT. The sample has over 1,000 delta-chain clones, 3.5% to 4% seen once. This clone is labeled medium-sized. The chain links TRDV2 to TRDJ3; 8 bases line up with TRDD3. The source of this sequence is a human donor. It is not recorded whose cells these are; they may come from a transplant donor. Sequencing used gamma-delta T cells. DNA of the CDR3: TGTGCCTGTGACACTGGGGGATGGAGCTCCTGGGACACCCGACAGATGTTTTTC. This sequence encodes CACDTGGWSSWDTRQMFF.